A selection of T cell receptor beta chains follows, all from one sample in a study of blood T cell repertoires in COVID-19. Method: immunoSEQ multiplex PCR; TCRdb's copy keeps in-frame clones and lacks some. The profile shows some 180,000 clones, around 90% of them singletons. The sequenced material came from peripheral blood. The receptors derive from a man in his forties with active or convalescent COVID-19. Each CDR3 is given with its conserved first and last residue. Each record gives: clone size, D gene, J gene, V gene, CDR3 protein, CDR3 DNA. D genes are given only for firm matches. A clone size is listed for some rows: how often the clone was seen (once, few, many), or a class if it is expanded.

>once|-|TRBJ1-1|TRBV6-5
CASSSSRVSASTEAFF
TGTGCCAGCAGTTCCTCGAGGGTCTCGGCTAGCACTGAAGCTTTCTTT
>once|-|TRBJ2-7|TRBV7-9
CASNSEGRTYEQYF
TGTGCCAGCAACTCCGAGGGCCGGACCTACGAGCAGTACTTC
>-|-|TRBJ2-6|TRBV4-2
CASSQGRQVPSGANVLTF
TGTGCCAGCAGCCAAGGAAGACAGGTTCCCTCTGGGGCCAACGTCCTGACTTTC
>-|TRBD2|TRBJ2-2|TRBV4-1
CASSQEFSGMWTGELFF
TGCGCCAGCAGCCAAGAATTTAGCGGGATGTGGACCGGGGAGCTGTTTTTT
>once|-|TRBJ1-1|TRBV9
CASSVKMWETEAFF
TGTGCCAGCAGCGTAAAGATGTGGGAGACTGAAGCTTTCTTT
>-|-|TRBJ2-7|TRBV2
CASMKYRDRNTYEQYF
TGTGCCAGCATGAAGTACAGGGACCGTAACACCTACGAGCAGTACTTC
>-|TRBD1|TRBJ1-4|TRBV6-6
CASSEDRVGEKLFF
TGTGCCAGCAGCGAGGACAGGGTGGGGGAAAAACTGTTTTTT
>-|-|TRBJ2-1|TRBV12-3/TRBV12-4
CASSWGAYNEQFF
TGTGCCAGCTCCTGGGGGGCCTACAATGAGCAGTTCTTC
>-|-|TRBJ2-3|TRBV30
CAWSAVRGWDTQYF
TGTGCCTGGAGTGCCGTAAGGGGCTGGGATACGCAGTATTTT
>-|TRBD2|TRBJ2-2|TRBV13
CASSSLAGGQRGTGELFF
TGTGCCAGCAGCTCTCTAGCGGGGGGGCAGCGGGGCACCGGGGAGCTGTTTTTT
>once|-|TRBJ1-3|TRBV21-1
CASSKARTVDTGNTIYF
TGTGCCAGCAGCAAAGCTCGAACAGTTGACACTGGAAACACCATATATTTT
>-|-|TRBJ2-1|TRBV5-4
CASSQAGSSSYNEQFF
TGTGCCAGCAGCCAAGCCGGGTCGAGCTCCTACAATGAGCAGTTCTTC
>-|-|TRBJ2-7|TRBV6-5
CASSYSGGLGYEQYF
TGTGCCAGCAGTTACTCTGGGGGCCTGGGATACGAGCAGTACTTC
>-|-|TRBJ1-2|TRBV5-4
CASSLQGWDGYTF
TGTGCCAGCAGCTTGCAGGGGTGGGATGGCTACACCTTC
>-|-|TRBJ1-1|TRBV28
CASASHINTEAFF
TGTGCCAGCGCCTCACACATTAACACTGAAGCTTTCTTT
>-|-|TRBJ1-6|TRBV5-5
CASSLALNYNSPLHF
TGTGCCAGCAGCTTGGCCTTAAACTATAATTCACCCCTCCACTTT